This T cell receptor (beta chain) was sequenced for a study of tumor-infiltrating lymphocytes in primary liver carcinoma (TCRdb year 2017). Describing the broader study: Four to six patients with histopathologically diagnosed primary liver carcinoma underwent surgical resection in China between late 2015 and 2016. Hepatocellular carcinoma (four) or combined HCC and intrahepatic cholangiocarcinoma (one) was present in the five patients, who were three men and two women aged 30 to 69 years. The tumors of the five patients were staged as T1-T3 N0M0, with maximum diameters ranging from roughly 4 to 10 cm. Roughly 3.65 to 7.13 million productive TCRbeta reads were obtained per sample, and no significant difference in read depth was found between tissue types. The study combined TCRbeta repertoire sequencing, expression microarrays and whole-exome sequencing across five regions of each liver tumor, with adjacent normal tissue and blood. TCRbeta repertoire sequencing covered about 35 specimens from 5 patients: 25 or so tumor regions, 5 adjacent noncancerous liver tissues and 5 peripheral blood samples. Technical replicate repertoires showed high reproducibility, with mean shared-clone rates roughly 0.88 and correlation coefficients above 0.95.

This clonotype has more than one count but fewer than ten. Its target antigen remains unknown. No qualities accompany the bases; no much larger clone lies one base away. Results and caveats for the whole study, not just this receptor: Consistent with antigen-driven expansion, pairs of tumor regions showed higher repertoire overlap (mean around 36%) than either tumor-adjacent pairs (approximately 17%) or tumor-blood pairs (about 14%). Bulk unsorted samples precluded comparing CD4+ and CD8+ T cell repertoires. The study included only a few patients, and the authors note findings should be validated in a larger study. The top 250 clones accounted for a significantly greater share of the repertoire in tumors than in blood (p = 0.039). Only the TCR beta chain was sequenced, so true repertoire diversity is likely underestimated because unpaired alpha chains were not captured.

RNA from unsorted whole blood was extracted with TRIzol reagent, and germline DNA was obtained with the DNeasy Blood & Tissue kit. Chronic HBV infection was present in the patients, and the patients were treatment-naive at sampling. Before surgery, 3.5 to 4 milliliters of peripheral blood were drawn into K2EDTA tubes. TCRbeta-specific cDNA was reverse-transcribed from about 500 ng total RNA using a constant-region primer and ProtoScript II reverse transcriptase. Three nested multiplex PCR rounds, following a slightly modified ARM-PCR procedure, were used to build the TCRbeta libraries. Each of the first two PCR rounds ran for around 10 cycles using multiplex TRBV1-TRBV30 forward primers together with a Cbeta reverse primer. A final 25-cycle PCR with Deep VentR polymerase added sample barcodes and Illumina adapters. Before sequencing, amplicons of 200-500 bp were purified from gel using a QIAquick gel extraction kit. The TCRbeta amplicons were sequenced with 250-bp paired-end reads on an Illumina HiSeq 2500. The authors processed their data as follows. Quality trimming of reads was performed with Trimmomatic v0.33, and paired reads were merged with FLASH v1.2.11 so that full CDR3 sequences could be recovered. V, D and J germline segments were assigned to the rearranged TCRbeta sequences using MiGEC v1.2.1b. Clonotype statistics and Shannon-Wiener diversity indices were computed with VDJtools v1.0.0. To cut down on sampling bias, every analysis after diversity analysis relied on just the 250 most abundant clonotypes from each sample. TCRdb took the public reads, trimmed them with fastp at Q25, ran MiXCR for clone calling and kept in-frame beta chains. Rows merge per CDR3 protein into single entries with the most common DNA and genes. TCRdb, rather than the study authors, made the V and J calls. For this sample there are about 200,000 distinct CDR3 sequences; 65% appear just once. Roughly 6.4% of the sample comes from the top ten.

The germline V gene supplies CDR1 MDHEN and CDR2 SYDVKM. V is pruned by 6 bases and J by 8 bases, leaving 6 bases of the junction without a gene match. The CDR3 has 14 amino acids, counting the end cysteine and phenylalanine. Only CDR3 DNA remains: 42 bases, in frame from the first base. The sequenced sample consisted of peripheral blood. In this chain, TRBV28 is recombined with TRBJ2-1; 11 nucleotides in the junction match TRBD2. The TCR sequence derives from a woman aged 55-69 years with primary liver carcinoma and hepatitis B virus infection. The CDR3 has the sequence CASSRLAGFYEQFF. The DNA is TGTGCCAGCAGCCGACTAGCGGGATTCTATGAGCAGTTCTTC.